Listed below are T cell receptor beta chains from one sample, sequenced in a study of identical twins. MiXCR was run by TCRdb on the 5' RACE reads, yielding one entry per CDR3 protein. The table records some 250,000 distinct CDR3 sequences, more than 9.5% of them present only once. These data were also filed under a second study, of yellow fever vaccine responses in identical twins.

The sequenced sample consisted of memory (CD45RO+) T cells sorted from blood. The receptor set was obtained from a woman aged 18-30 years in good health. The CDR3 runs from the conserved cysteine through the conserved F or W. Fields, in order: V gene, D gene, clone size, J gene, CDR3 DNA, CDR3 protein. A D gene is named only where the DNA matches it firmly. The size field is filled for only some rows; it gives once, few, many or a size class.

TRBV5-1,TRBD2,-,TRBJ2-3,TGCGCCAGCAGCTTGGCCCCTAGCGGGAGCGGCACAGATACGCAGTATTTT,CASSLAPSGSGTDTQYF
TRBV11-2,-,-,TRBJ2-3,TGTGCCAGCACGTCATCCGTGCTTAGCACAGATACGCAGTATTTT,CASTSSVLSTDTQYF
TRBV12-3/TRBV12-4,-,many,TRBJ2-1,TGTGCCAGTGACGTGGGACCTCCACGATTGAAATACAATGAGCAGTTCTTC,CASDVGPPRLKYNEQFF
TRBV2,TRBD2,-,TRBJ2-5,TGTGCCAGCAGTGAAAGCCTAGGGGGGACTAGGGGAGAGACCCAGTACTTC,CASSESLGGTRGETQYF
TRBV20-1,-,few,TRBJ2-7,TGCAGTGCTCGACAGGACTTTGGCTACGAGCAGTACTTC,CSARQDFGYEQYF
TRBV7-2,TRBD2,few,TRBJ2-7,TGTGCCAGCAGCTCTGAAGCGGGAGGCGGATCCTACGAGCAGTACTTC,CASSSEAGGGSYEQYF
TRBV7-9,-,-,TRBJ1-6,TGTGCCAGCAGCTCGGACGGATATAATTCACCCCTCCACTTT,CASSSDGYNSPLHF
TRBV19,-,few,TRBJ2-7,TGTGCCAGTAGTGCGGGACGGTCCTACGAGCAGTACTTC,CASSAGRSYEQYF
TRBV12-3/TRBV12-4,-,few,TRBJ2-1,TGTGCCAGCAGTTTTTTTCCGGGTCATGAGCAGTTCTTC,CASSFFPGHEQFF
TRBV7-2,-,many,TRBJ1-1,TGTGCCAGCAGCTTAGGCTCAACGAACACTGAAGCTTTCTTT,CASSLGSTNTEAFF
TRBV20-1,TRBD1,many,TRBJ2-7,TGCAGTGCTATGGGACAGGGGGCCTACGAGCAGTACTTC,CSAMGQGAYEQYF
TRBV6-1,TRBD1,many,TRBJ2-4,TGTGCCAGCAGCCCCTACAGACAGGGGGGGGCCAAAAACATTCAGTACTTC,CASSPYRQGGAKNIQYF
TRBV28,-,-,TRBJ2-3,TGTGCCAGCAGGGACGAGCTCCGGGTTTTGGCAGATACGCAGTATTTT,CASRDELRVLADTQYF
TRBV3-1,-,-,TRBJ1-2,TGTGCCAGCAGCCAAGACCCCAGTAACTATGGCTACACCTTC,CASSQDPSNYGYTF
TRBV18,-,-,TRBJ2-1,TGTGCCAGCTCACCAGCGCCGCGACAGCTATACAATGAGCAGTTCTTC,CASSPAPRQLYNEQFF
TRBV5-6,-,few,TRBJ2-1,TGTGCCAGCAGCCCGGTGGGGGGACTCACATACAATGAGCAGTTCTTC,CASSPVGGLTYNEQFF
TRBV7-2,-,few,TRBJ2-5,TGTGCCAGCAGCTTAGTAGGGTCACGCCAAGAGACCCAGTACTTC,CASSLVGSRQETQYF
TRBV29-1,-,many,TRBJ2-2,TGCAGCGTCGAAGGGGGGTCGAACACCGGGGAGCTGTTTTTT,CSVEGGSNTGELFF
TRBV12-3/TRBV12-4,-,-,TRBJ2-7,TGTGCCAGCACTTTATCCCATAGCGGAGTCGGGTACGAGCAGTACTTC,CASTLSHSGVGYEQYF
TRBV25-1,TRBD2,-,TRBJ2-1,TGTGCCAGCAGTAAACTAGCGGGAGGTGGTGAGCAGTTCTTC,CASSKLAGGGEQFF
TRBV30,-,once,TRBJ2-1,TGTGCCCGAGGGATGGCAGGGAGTAATGAGCAGTTCTTC,CARGMAGSNEQFF
TRBV6-1,-,few,TRBJ2-4,TGTGCCAGCAAGTCGGGTCTAGCCAAAGACATTCAGTACTTC,CASKSGLAKDIQYF
TRBV20-1,TRBD2,few,TRBJ2-2,TGCAGTGCTAGAGATGCGCTAGCGGGCATCACCGGGGAGCTGTTTTTT,CSARDALAGITGELFF
TRBV29-1,-,many,TRBJ2-5,TGCAGCGTTGGGGCAGGGAAAGAGACCCAGTACTTC,CSVGAGKETQYF
TRBV20-1,-,-,TRBJ2-7,TGCAGTGCTAGTGCTTGGGCTAGCGTTACCTACGAGCAGTACTTC,CSASAWASVTYEQYF
TRBV7-6,-,-,TRBJ2-3,TGTGCCAGCAGCTCCAACGCGGCAGATACGCAGTATTTT,CASSSNAADTQYF
TRBV12-3/TRBV12-4,TRBD2,many,TRBJ2-3,TGTGCCAGCAGACTAGCGGGACCCGTCACAGATACGCAGTATTTT,CASRLAGPVTDTQYF
TRBV20-1,-,-,TRBJ2-3,TGCAGTGCTAGATTCAAGGGAGATACGCAGTATTTT,CSARFKGDTQYF
TRBV20-1,-,few,TRBJ2-3,TGCAGTGCTAGGGACTACAAAAAGGTCCCAGATACGCAGTATTTT,CSARDYKKVPDTQYF
TRBV15,TRBD1,many,TRBJ2-7,TGTGCCACCAGCAGAGTTCGGACCGGGACAGGGAGTAACGAGCAGTACTTC,CATSRVRTGTGSNEQYF
TRBV7-3,-,-,TRBJ1-1,TGTGCCAGCAGCCCTTACGGGGGGAACACTGAAGCTTTCTTT,CASSPYGGNTEAFF
TRBV20-1,TRBD1,-,TRBJ2-5,TGCAGTGCAACCCGGACAGGGGGCGCGGAGACCCAGTACTTC,CSATRTGGAETQYF
TRBV7-6,-,few,TRBJ2-7,TGTGCCAGCAGCTTCTCACAGGGGAGGTACGAGCAGTACTTC,CASSFSQGRYEQYF
TRBV7-2,-,few,TRBJ2-3,TGTGCCAGCAGCTTAGGTATACGCCCGGCCACAGATACGCAGTATTTT,CASSLGIRPATDTQYF
TRBV20-1,TRBD1,few,TRBJ2-1,TGCAGTGCCCTAAACGGACAGGGGGGGAATGAGCAGTTCTTC,CSALNGQGGNEQFF
TRBV4-3,-,many,TRBJ2-1,TGCGCCAGCAGCCAAGATGGTATAACAGGGAAGAATGAGCAGTTCTTC,CASSQDGITGKNEQFF
TRBV20-1,-,many,TRBJ2-3,TGCAGTGCCAGGAGGCTCGAGGGGGGCGAGGCAGATACGCAGTATTTT,CSARRLEGGEADTQYF
TRBV7-9,-,-,TRBJ2-3,TGTGCCAGCAGCTCCGAGACGGCTATGACAAGCACAGATACGCAGTATTTT,CASSSETAMTSTDTQYF
TRBV5-1,-,-,TRBJ2-7,TGCGCCAGCAGCTTGAGGGCTGGCGACAAATCCTACGAGCAGTACTTC,CASSLRAGDKSYEQYF
TRBV5-1,TRBD2,many,TRBJ2-3,TGCGCCAGCAGCTTGGTTCCTAGCGGGGGCACAGATACGCAGTATTTT,CASSLVPSGGTDTQYF
TRBV6-1,-,few,TRBJ2-3,TGTGCCAGCAGTGAAGTCGGGGGCTGGGGGACAGATACGCAGTATTTT,CASSEVGGWGTDTQYF
TRBV7-3,TRBD2,few,TRBJ2-1,TGTGCCAGCAGCCTTCTAGCGGGGGGGCGCGGTGAGCAGTTCTTC,CASSLLAGGRGEQFF
TRBV7-2,-,few,TRBJ1-2,TGTGCCAGCAGCTTGGCCGGACAGAAATTGGACTACACCTTC,CASSLAGQKLDYTF
TRBV5-1,-,many,TRBJ2-2,TGCGCCAGCAGCGAACCAGACACCGGGGAGCTGTTTTTT,CASSEPDTGELFF
TRBV27,-,-,TRBJ2-7,TGTGCCAGCAGGCGGCCCCGGGTAGGCAATTTGTACGAGCAGTACTTC,CASRRPRVGNLYEQYF
TRBV6-2/TRBV6-3,-,-,TRBJ2-7,TGTGCCAGCAGTGGGATGCCAGGACGATCCTACGAGCAGTACTTC,CASSGMPGRSYEQYF
TRBV24-1,TRBD1,few,TRBJ1-5,TGTGCCACCAGTGCCCCGGGACAGGGGTCTGGTCAGCCCCAGCATTTT,CATSAPGQGSGQPQHF
TRBV11-2,-,few,TRBJ2-3,TGTGCCAGCAGGTTTACGACAGGCAAAAATACGCAGTATTTT,CASRFTTGKNTQYF
TRBV5-1,-,few,TRBJ1-1,TGCGCCAGCAGCTTGCAAGGTCCGAACACTGAAGCTTTCTTT,CASSLQGPNTEAFF
TRBV5-6,-,-,TRBJ2-1,TGTGCCAGCAAGTCATACATTGACTTGGAGGAGCAGTTCTTC,CASKSYIDLEEQFF
TRBV7-6,TRBD1,few,TRBJ2-3,TGTGCCAGCAGCTTAACAGGGGGTGGCACAGATACGCAGTATTTT,CASSLTGGGTDTQYF
TRBV29-1,TRBD2,few,TRBJ2-1,TGCAGCGTTGAATTGCTAGCGGGAGGGCCCCGGTACAATGAGCAGTTCTTC,CSVELLAGGPRYNEQFF
TRBV6-1,TRBD2,few,TRBJ2-1,TGTGCCAGCAGGCGGGGACTGATAGCGGGAGGGCTGGGCAATGAGCAGTTCTTC,CASRRGLIAGGLGNEQFF
TRBV10-3,-,-,TRBJ2-7,TGTGCCATCAGTGTTGAACTAGCGAGGGGGGAGCAGTACTTC,CAISVELARGEQYF
TRBV5-1,-,-,TRBJ2-3,TGCGCCAGCAGCTCGGGGGGCCGGGTGCCAGATACGCAGTATTTT,CASSSGGRVPDTQYF
TRBV11-2,-,-,TRBJ2-7,TGTGCCAGCAGGCGCCCCGGTGTGAGGGACGAGCAGTACTTC,CASRRPGVRDEQYF
TRBV5-1,-,many,TRBJ1-1,TGCGCCAGCAGCTTGGACATAAACACTGAAGCTTTCTTT,CASSLDINTEAFF
TRBV28,TRBD1,few,TRBJ2-3,TGTGCCAGCAGGACAGGGGCAGATACGCAGTATTTT,CASRTGADTQYF
TRBV7-2,TRBD1,many,TRBJ2-7,TGTGCCAGCAGCGGGGACAGGGCGAGCTCCTACGAGCAGTACTTC,CASSGDRASSYEQYF